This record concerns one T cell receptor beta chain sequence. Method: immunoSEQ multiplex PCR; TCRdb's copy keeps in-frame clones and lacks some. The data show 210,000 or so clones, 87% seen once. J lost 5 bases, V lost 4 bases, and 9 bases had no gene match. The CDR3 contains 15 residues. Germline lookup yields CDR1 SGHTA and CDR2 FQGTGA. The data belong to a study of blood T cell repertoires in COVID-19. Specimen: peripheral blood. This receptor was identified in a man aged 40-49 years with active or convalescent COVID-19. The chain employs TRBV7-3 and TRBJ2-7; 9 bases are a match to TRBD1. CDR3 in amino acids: CASSSGPGTGNEQYF. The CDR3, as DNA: TGTGCCAGCAGCTCCGGCCCCGGGACAGGGAACGAGCAGTACTTC. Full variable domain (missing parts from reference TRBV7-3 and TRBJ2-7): GAGVSQTPSNKVTEKGKYVELRCDPISGHTALYWYRQSLGQGPEFLIYFQGTGAADDSGLPNDRFFAVRPEGSVSTLKIQRTERGDSAVYLCASSSGPGTGNEQYFGPGTRLTVT.